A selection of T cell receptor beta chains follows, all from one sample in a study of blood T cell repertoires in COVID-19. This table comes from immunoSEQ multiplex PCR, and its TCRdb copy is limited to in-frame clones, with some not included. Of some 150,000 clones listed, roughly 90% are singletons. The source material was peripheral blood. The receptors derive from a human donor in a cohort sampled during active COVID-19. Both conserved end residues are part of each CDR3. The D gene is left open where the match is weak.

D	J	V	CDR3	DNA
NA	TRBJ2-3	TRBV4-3	CASSQSNTVGEHTDTQYF	TGCGCCAGCAGCCAATCCAACACGGTAGGAGAGCACACAGATACGCAGTATTTT
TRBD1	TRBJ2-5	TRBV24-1	CATSDTRTGRETQYF	TGTGCCACCAGTGATACCAGGACAGGGAGGGAGACCCAGTACTTC
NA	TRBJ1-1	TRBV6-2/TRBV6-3	CASSQPKGVNTEAFF	TGTGCCAGCAGCCAACCCAAGGGGGTCAACACTGAAGCTTTCTTT
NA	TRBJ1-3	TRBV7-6	CASSPGQIGSGNTIYF	TGTGCCAGCAGCCCTGGACAGATTGGAAGCGGAAACACCATATATTTT
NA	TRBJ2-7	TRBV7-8	CASSLGVGGSASYEQYF	TGTGCCAGCAGCTTAGGGGTTGGGGGGTCGGCGTCCTACGAGCAGTACTTC
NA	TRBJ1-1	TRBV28	CASSFLDIAPNTEAFF	TGTGCCAGCAGTTTTCTGGACATTGCCCCCAACACTGAAGCTTTCTTT
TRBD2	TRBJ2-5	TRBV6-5	CASSYGGRADETQYF	TGTGCCAGCAGTTACGGCGGGAGGGCCGATGAGACCCAGTACTTC
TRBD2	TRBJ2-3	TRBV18	CASSREGLAVSTDTQYF	TGTGCCAGCTCACGAGAGGGACTAGCGGTAAGCACAGATACGCAGTATTTT
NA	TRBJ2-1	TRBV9	CASSVVVGAYNEQFF	TGTGCCAGCAGCGTAGTTGTAGGGGCCTACAATGAGCAGTTCTTC
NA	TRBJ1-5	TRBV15	CATSRDPRDPSNQPQHF	TGTGCCACCAGCAGAGATCCCAGGGATCCTAGCAATCAGCCCCAGCATTTT
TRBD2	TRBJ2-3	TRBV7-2	CASSLAQLAGGSTDTQYF	TGTGCCAGCAGCTTAGCGCAACTAGCGGGGGGGAGCACAGATACGCAGTATTTT